The sequence of this T cell receptor (beta chain) was determined in a study of T cells expressing NK-cell markers. CDR1 is SGHRS and CDR2 is YFSETQ in the germline V gene. There are 15 residues in the CDR3. Study-level findings and limits: NKG2C+ dominant clonotypes from over five donors made up about 1.0-7.0% of CD8+ T cells.

As for this clonotype: Its antigen is unidentified.

The authors made TCR beta cDNA libraries by 5'RACE template switching. This switching added a universal primer site and UMIs. Following a re-call of the 5' RACE reads, TCRdb has one entry per CDR3 protein and lacks DNA. The sample totals almost 450,000 distinct CDR3 sequences. This clonotype was obtained from a woman aged 18 to 75 in good health. The gene calls are TRBV5-1 and TRBJ2-2; TCRdb's D gene call, TRBD2, goes unchecked for lack of DNA. The sample taken for sequencing was blood T cells: a sorted CD56 or NKG2C T cell subset, CD4+ or CD8+ T cells, or bulk PBMC T cells (not recorded which). The CDR3 spells CASSLEGSSGGELFF.